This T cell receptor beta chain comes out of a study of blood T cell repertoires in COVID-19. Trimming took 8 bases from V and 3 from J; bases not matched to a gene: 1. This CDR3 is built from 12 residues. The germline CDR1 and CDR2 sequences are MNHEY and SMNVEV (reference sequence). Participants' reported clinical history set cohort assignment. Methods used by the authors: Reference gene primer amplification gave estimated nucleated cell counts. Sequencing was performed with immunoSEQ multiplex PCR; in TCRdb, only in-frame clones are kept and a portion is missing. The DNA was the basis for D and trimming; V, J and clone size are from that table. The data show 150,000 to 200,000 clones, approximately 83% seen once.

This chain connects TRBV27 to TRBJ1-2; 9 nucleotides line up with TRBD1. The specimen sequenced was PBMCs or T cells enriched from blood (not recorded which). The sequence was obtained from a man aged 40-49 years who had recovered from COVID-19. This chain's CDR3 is CASGTGYYGYTF. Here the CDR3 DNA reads TGTGCCAGCGGGACAGGGTACTATGGCTACACCTTC.